One and the same sample provided the 20 T cell receptor beta chains below, sequenced in a study of T cell changes during pregnancy in multiple sclerosis (dated by TCRdb to between 2018 and 2020). Library creation used the immunoSEQ multiplex PCR assay. TCRdb stores this immuneACCESS table with in-frame sequences only. Part of the clones is absent; in the studies checked, under half of the shortfall reflects unresolved V genes, and no reason is known for the rest. The sample table records approximately 40,000 clones; around 90% of these occur just once. Roughly 0.5% of the sample goes to the ten largest clones. The specimen was CD4+ T cells from peripheral blood mononuclear cells, collected in the third trimester of pregnancy. These TCRs come from a female donor with multiple sclerosis, enrolled in a pregnancy study.

The gene calls are TRBV5-4 and TRBJ1-3; D is ambiguous. The V gene lost 4 bases and the J gene lost 4 bases, with 9 bases spanning the gap. The CDR3 runs 13 residues. Germline V gene data show CDR1 as SGHNT and CDR2 as YYREEE (reference sequence). CDR3 bases: TGTGCCAGCAGCCGCGATTTAGGAAACACCATATATTTT. This gives the protein CASSRDLGNTIYF. The complete variable domain, with remaining parts taken from reference TRBV5-4 and TRBJ1-3, reads ETGVTQSPTHLIKTRGQQVTLRCSSQSGHNTVSWYQQALGQGPQFIFQYYREEENGRGNFPPRFSGLQFPNYSSELNVNALELDDSALYLCASSRDLGNTIYFGEGSWLTVV.

The chain recombines TRBV29-1 with TRBJ1-1; D perhaps matches TRBD1 (5 bases). Per germline, CDR1 SQVTM and CDR2 ANQGSEA. The CDR3 contains 13 residues. Trimming removed 7 bases at V and 3 bases at J, with 15 bases between. Written as DNA, the CDR3 is TGCAGCGCTGCGCTGGGGGGGGACACTGAAGCTTTCTTT. Translation: CSAALGGDTEAFF.

V and J are TRBV9 and TRBJ2-1; 7 bases line up with TRBD2. The trim removed 0 bases at V and 6 bases at J, leaving 6 bases unmatched. The CDR3 totals 15 residues. Germline CDR1 SGDLS, CDR2 YYNGEE. CDR3 amino acids: CASSVGASGLNEQFF. The CDR3 nucleotides read TGTGCCAGCAGCGTAGGGGCTAGCGGACTCAATGAGCAGTTCTTC. The full variable domain, rest sourced from reference TRBV9 and TRBJ2-1, is DSGVTQTPKHLITATGQRVTLRCSPRSGDLSVYWYQQSLDQGLQFLIQYYNGEERAKGNILERFSAQQFPDLHSELNLSSLELGDSALYFCASSVGASGLNEQFFGPGTRLTVL.

The chain links TRBV9 to TRBJ1-2, with D possibly matching TRBD1 (6 bases). CDR1 and CDR2 from the germline V gene are SGDLS and YYNGEE. The CDR3 spans 14 residues. The V end lost 2 bases, the J end lost 8 bases, and 16 bases lay between the germline ends. CDR3 DNA sequence: TGTGCCAGCAGCGTCCCGACAGGAAATAAGGGCTACACCTTC. This codes for CASSVPTGNKGYTF.

V is TRBV6-5 and J is TRBJ1-1; D might be TRBD1 (5 bases). The CDR3 loop spans 11 amino acids. The V end lost 9 bases, the J end lost 1 base, and 6 bases lay between the germline ends. Germline CDR1 and CDR2: MNHEY and SVGAGI. CDR3: CASTGNTEAFF. The CDR3 coding sequence is TGTGCCAGTACAGGGAACACTGAAGCTTTCTTT.

In its sample, this clone was seen a few times. The V call is TRBV10-3, the J call TRBJ1-4; D is possibly TRBD1 (5 bases). The V end lost 10 bases, the J end lost 8 bases, and 17 bases lay between the germline ends. Germline loops: CDR1 ENHRY, CDR2 SYGVKD. The CDR3 length is 13 residues. CDR3 residues: CATRGTAGEKLFF. The CDR3 DNA sequence: TGTGCCACCCGAGGGACGGCGGGGGAAAAACTGTTTTTT.

The rearrangement joins TRBV7-3 to TRBJ1-1, with 8 bases matching TRBD1. CDR3 size: 14 residues. V lost 4 bases and J lost 2; bases outside the gene matches: 3. Germline V gene data show CDR1 as SGHTA and CDR2 as FQGTGA. The CDR3 spells CASSSGQANTEAFF. CDR3 DNA: TGTGCCAGCAGCTCGGGACAGGCAAACACTGAAGCTTTCTTT. Variable domain in full (rest from reference TRBV7-3 and TRBJ1-1): GAGVSQTPSNKVTEKGKYVELRCDPISGHTALYWYRQSLGQGPEFLIYFQGTGAADDSGLPNDRFFAVRPEGSVSTLKIQRTERGDSAVYLCASSSGQANTEAFFGQGTRLTVV.

This clone showed up just once. The genes are TRBV27 and TRBJ1-5; D might be TRBD1 (6 bases). CDR1 is MNHEY and CDR2 is SMNVEV in the germline V gene (reference sequence). Trimming left V 0 bases short and J 7 bases short, with 10 bases between. This CDR3 contains 14 residues. The CDR3 DNA sequence: TGTGCCAGCAGTTTATCTCAGGGGCGGCAGCCCCAGCATTTT. It specifies CASSLSQGRQPQHF.

The chain employs TRBV30 and TRBJ2-1; 7 bases align to TRBD2. Unmatched junction bases numbered 5, after V lost 2 bases and J lost 10 bases. This CDR3 contains 12 residues. Germline assignment: CDR1 GTSNPN and CDR2 SVGIG (reference sequence). CDR3 region: CAWSLAAREQFF. The CDR3 nucleotides are TGTGCCTGGAGTCTAGCGGCCAGAGAGCAGTTCTTC. Full variable domain (remainder filled in from reference TRBV30 and TRBJ2-1): SQTIHQWPATLVQPVGSPLSLECTVEGTSNPNLYWYRQAAGRGLQLLFYSVGIGQISSEVPQNLSASRPQDRQFILSSKKLLLSDSGFYLCAWSLAAREQFFGPGTRLTVL.

This clone was seen only once. The chain links TRBV19 to TRBJ2-5; 9 nucleotides align to TRBD2. Germline V gene data show CDR1 as LNHDA and CDR2 as SQIVND (reference sequence). CDR3 length: 15 amino acids. V shed 6 bases and J 5 bases; nucleotides not matched to a gene: 10. CDR3 in amino acids: CASSSSGRGLETQYF. In DNA form, the CDR3 reads TGTGCCAGTAGCAGTAGCGGGAGAGGATTGGAGACCCAGTACTTC. Combining the CDR3 with reference TRBV19 and TRBJ2-5 gives the whole variable domain DGGITQSPKYLFRKEGQNVTLSCEQNLNHDAMYWYRQDPGQGLRLIYYSQIVNDFQKGDIAEGYSVSREKKESFPLTVTSAQKNPTAFYLCASSSSGRGLETQYFGPGTRLLVL.

The chain couples TRBV19 to TRBJ2-1; TRBD2 aligns across 8 bases. V lost 3 bases to trimming and J lost 2 bases; unmatched junction nucleotides: 6. CDR1 LNHDA and CDR2 SQIVND come from the germline V gene (reference sequence). The CDR3 covers 16 residues. The CDR3 protein is CASSIGRAGAYNEQFF. The CDR3 DNA sequence: TGTGCCAGTAGTATCGGGCGAGCGGGAGCCTACAATGAGCAGTTCTTC.

This clone was picked up one time. The chain is built from TRBV6-4 and TRBJ2-2; 11 bases fit TRBD2. The V gene end was trimmed by 2 bases and the J gene end by 1 base; junction bases not matched to a gene: 0. The CDR3 extends over 16 amino acids. The germline gives CDR1 MRHNA, CDR2 SNTAGT. CDR3 amino acids: CASSDGTSGNTGELFF. The CDR3 coding sequence is TGTGCCAGCAGTGACGGGACTAGCGGGAACACCGGGGAGCTGTTTTTT.

The chain is built from TRBV29-1 and TRBJ2-1, with D maybe TRBD1 (6 bases). The CDR3 has 13 amino acids. V lost 1 base and J lost 2, with 6 bases in between. The V gene's germline CDR1 is SQVTM and CDR2 ANQGSEA. The CDR3, as DNA: TGCAGCGTTGAAGGGACAGCCTACAATGAGCAGTTCTTC. Its protein product is CSVEGTAYNEQFF.

The chain links TRBV28 to TRBJ2-1; 10 nucleotides agree with TRBD2. From germline, CDR1 is MDHEN and CDR2 SYDVKM. Trimming cost V 5 bases and J 0 bases; bases outside gene matches: 10. This CDR3 is built from 18 residues. The CDR3 loop is CASSGARASGGSYNEQFF. The CDR3 bases are TGTGCCAGCAGTGGGGCAAGGGCTAGCGGGGGCTCCTACAATGAGCAGTTCTTC.

The rearrangement links TRBV6-5 to TRBJ1-5, with D unresolved. V was trimmed by 4 bases and J by 4 bases, leaving 11 bases between them. CDR3 size: 14 residues. The germline CDR1 and CDR2 sequences are MNHEY and SVGAGI. The CDR3 protein is CASSSTPMNQPQHF. CDR3 coding DNA: TGTGCCAGCAGTTCAACACCGATGAATCAGCCCCAGCATTTT.

The V call is TRBV6-6, the J call TRBJ2-3; TRBD2 is a possible D gene (6 bases). The CDR3 is 14 residues long. Germline V gives CDR1 MNHNY, CDR2 SVGAGI (reference sequence). Between the trimmed V and J ends, which lost 5 bases and 3 bases, there was a span of 12 bases. The CDR3 loop reads CASSRGGSTDTQYF. The CDR3 DNA sequence: TGTGCCAGCAGTCGCGGAGGGAGTACAGATACGCAGTATTTT.

The chain recombines TRBV11-2 with TRBJ1-2, with D perhaps matching TRBD1 (6 bases). This CDR3 region has 15 residues. V lost 5 bases to trimming and J lost 6 bases, with 19 bases between them. Germline V gene lookup returns CDR1 SGHAT and CDR2 FQNNGV. This CDR3 reads CASSLGGLGRDGYTF. The DNA of the CDR3 is TGTGCCAGCAGCCTCGGGGGGCTTGGGAGGGATGGCTACACCTTC.

The V gene is TRBV11-3, the J gene TRBJ1-2; 7 bases match TRBD1. V dropped 4 bases and J dropped 1; count of bases not matched to a gene: 6. The germline CDR1 and CDR2 sequences are SGHNT and YENEEA. The CDR3 contains 15 residues. The CDR3 region is CASSSDRFYNYGYTF. As DNA, the CDR3 is TGTGCCAGCAGCTCGGACAGGTTCTATAACTATGGCTACACCTTC.

The table lists this clone with a few counts. The chain combines TRBV18 with TRBJ1-1; TRBD1 is a possible D gene (6 bases). Germline loops: CDR1 KGHSH, CDR2 LQKENI. Trimming left V 5 bases short and J 1 base short, with 8 bases between. The CDR3 spans 13 residues. CDR3 DNA: TGTGCCAGCTCAACAGGGTCGAACACTGAAGCTTTCTTT. Translating gives CASSTGSNTEAFF. Full variable domain (rest looked up from reference TRBV18 and TRBJ1-1): NAGVMQNPRHLVRRRGQEARLRCSPMKGHSHVYWYRQLPEEGLKFMVYLQKENIIDESGMPKERFSAEFPKEGPSILRIQQVVRGDSAAYFCASSTGSNTEAFFGQGTRLTVV.

The J gene is TRBJ2-7, the V gene TRBV5-4, with D tentatively TRBD2 (6 bases). This CDR3 is 13 amino acids long. Germline V gene lookup returns CDR1 SGHNT and CDR2 YYREEE (reference sequence). Deletions cut 2 bases from V and 4 bases from J, with 10 bases between. In DNA form, the CDR3 reads TGTGCCAGCAGCTTACAGGCGGGGTACGAGCAGTACTTC. Translated: CASSLQAGYEQYF. The entire variable domain, with the rest obtained from reference TRBV5-4 and TRBJ2-7, is as follows: ETGVTQSPTHLIKTRGQQVTLRCSSQSGHNTVSWYQQALGQGPQFIFQYYREEENGRGNFPPRFSGLQFPNYSSELNVNALELDDSALYLCASSLQAGYEQYFGPGTRLTVT.